The entry that follows covers one T cell receptor beta chain sequence. The sample's treatment: 15 Gy SBRT to primary tumor, nephrectomy 4 weeks later. Using immunoSEQ multiplex PCR, the repertoire was profiled, and TCRdb retains in-frame clones only, with some absent. The repertoire includes about 15,000 clones, around three fifths of them detected once, and about 25% sits in the top ten. The sample is drawn from a study of radiation and T cells in renal cell carcinoma. The germline V and J ends were trimmed by 0 bases and 0 bases, with 12 bases remaining between them. The CDR3 consists of 16 residues.

This specimen was tumor tissue, taken from a patient whose treatment included radiotherapy and nephrectomy. The chain carries TRBV23-1 and TRBJ2-7, with D perhaps matching TRBD1 (5 bases). TRBV23-1 carries the ORF label, with uncertain function. The origin of this receptor is a woman aged 70-85 years with renal cell carcinoma. The CDR3 DNA reads as TGCGCCAGCAGTCAATCGCGCAGGGAAAGCTCCTACGAGCAGTACTTC. Protein product: CASSQSRRESSYEQYF.